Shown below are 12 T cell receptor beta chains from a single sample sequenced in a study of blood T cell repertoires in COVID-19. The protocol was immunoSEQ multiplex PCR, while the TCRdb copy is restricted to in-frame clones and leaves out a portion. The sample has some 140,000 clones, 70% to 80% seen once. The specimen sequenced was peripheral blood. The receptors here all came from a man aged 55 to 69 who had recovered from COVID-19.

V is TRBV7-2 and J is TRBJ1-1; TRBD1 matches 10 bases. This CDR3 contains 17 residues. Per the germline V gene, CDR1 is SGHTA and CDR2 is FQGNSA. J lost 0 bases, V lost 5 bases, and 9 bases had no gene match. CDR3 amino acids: CASSPTGTGAMNTEAFF. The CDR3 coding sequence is TGTGCCAGCAGCCCGACCGGGACAGGGGCGATGAACACTGAAGCTTTCTTT.

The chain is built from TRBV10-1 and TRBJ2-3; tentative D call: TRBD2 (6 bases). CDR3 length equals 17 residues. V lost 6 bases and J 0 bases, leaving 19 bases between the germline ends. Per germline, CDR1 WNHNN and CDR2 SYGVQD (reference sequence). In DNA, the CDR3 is TGCGCCAGCAGCGGGGACTCACGGAAAGGAAGCACAGATACGCAGTATTTT. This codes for CASSGDSRKGSTDTQYF.

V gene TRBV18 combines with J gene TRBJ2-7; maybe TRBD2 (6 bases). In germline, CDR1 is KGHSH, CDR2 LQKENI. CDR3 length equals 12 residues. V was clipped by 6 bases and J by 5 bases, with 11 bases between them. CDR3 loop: CASSGGSHEQYF. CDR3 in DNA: TGTGCCAGCTCCGGAGGGTCTCACGAGCAGTACTTC. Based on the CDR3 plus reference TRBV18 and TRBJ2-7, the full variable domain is NAGVMQNPRHLVRRRGQEARLRCSPMKGHSHVYWYRQLPEEGLKFMVYLQKENIIDESGMPKERFSAEFPKEGPSILRIQQVVRGDSAAYFCASSGGSHEQYFGPGTRLTVT.

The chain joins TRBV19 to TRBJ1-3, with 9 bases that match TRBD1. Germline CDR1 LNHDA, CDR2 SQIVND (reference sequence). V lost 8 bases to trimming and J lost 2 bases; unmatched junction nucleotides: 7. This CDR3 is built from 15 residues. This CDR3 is CASSPGTGTGNTIYF. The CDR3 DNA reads TGTGCCAGTTCCCCCGGGACAGGGACTGGAAACACCATATATTTT.

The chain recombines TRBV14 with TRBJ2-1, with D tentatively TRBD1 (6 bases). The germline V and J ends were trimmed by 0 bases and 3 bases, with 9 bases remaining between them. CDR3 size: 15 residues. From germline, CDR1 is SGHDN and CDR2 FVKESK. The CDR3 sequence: CASSQDGGLYNEQFF. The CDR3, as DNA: TGTGCCAGCAGCCAAGATGGGGGCCTCTACAATGAGCAGTTCTTC.

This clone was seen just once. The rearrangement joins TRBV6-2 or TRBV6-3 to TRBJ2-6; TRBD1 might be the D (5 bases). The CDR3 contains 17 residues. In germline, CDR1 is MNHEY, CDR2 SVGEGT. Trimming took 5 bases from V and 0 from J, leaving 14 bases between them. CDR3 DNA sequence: TGTGCCAGCAGTCCAGGGAAGTCGATCTCTGGGGCCAACGTCCTGACTTTC. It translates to CASSPGKSISGANVLTF.

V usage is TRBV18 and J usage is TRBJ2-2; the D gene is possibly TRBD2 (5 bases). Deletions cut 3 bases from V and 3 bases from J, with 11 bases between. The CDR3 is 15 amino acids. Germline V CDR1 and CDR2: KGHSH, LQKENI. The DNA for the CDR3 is TGTGCCAGCTCACCCCGGGGTCTGGACACCGGGGAGCTGTTTTTT. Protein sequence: CASSPRGLDTGELFF.

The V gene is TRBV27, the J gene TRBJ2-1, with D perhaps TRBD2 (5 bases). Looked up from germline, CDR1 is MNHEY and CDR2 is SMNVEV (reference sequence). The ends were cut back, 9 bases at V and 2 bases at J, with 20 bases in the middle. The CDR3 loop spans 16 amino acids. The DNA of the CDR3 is TGTGCCAGTCTATCTACCGGGATCCAAGCCTACAATGAGCAGTTCTTC. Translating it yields CASLSTGIQAYNEQFF.

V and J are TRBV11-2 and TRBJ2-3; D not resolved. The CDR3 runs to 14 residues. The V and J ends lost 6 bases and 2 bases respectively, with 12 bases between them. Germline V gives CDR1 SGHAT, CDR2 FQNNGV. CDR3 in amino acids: CASRLTPVTDTQYF. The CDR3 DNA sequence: TGTGCCAGCAGACTAACCCCTGTCACAGATACGCAGTATTTT.

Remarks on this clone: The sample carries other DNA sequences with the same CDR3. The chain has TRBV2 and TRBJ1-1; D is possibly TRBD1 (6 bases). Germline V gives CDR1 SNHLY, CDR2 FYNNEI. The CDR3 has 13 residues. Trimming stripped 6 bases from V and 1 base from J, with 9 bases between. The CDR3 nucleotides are TGTGCCAGCAGGGCGGACAGGAACACTGAAGCTTTCTTT. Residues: CASRADRNTEAFF.

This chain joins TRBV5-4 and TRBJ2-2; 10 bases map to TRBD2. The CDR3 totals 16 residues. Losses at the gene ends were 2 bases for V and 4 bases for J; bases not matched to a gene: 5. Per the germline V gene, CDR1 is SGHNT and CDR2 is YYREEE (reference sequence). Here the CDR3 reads CASSFSSGSITGELFF. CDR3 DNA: TGTGCCAGCAGCTTTTCTAGCGGGAGTATCACCGGGGAGCTGTTTTTT.

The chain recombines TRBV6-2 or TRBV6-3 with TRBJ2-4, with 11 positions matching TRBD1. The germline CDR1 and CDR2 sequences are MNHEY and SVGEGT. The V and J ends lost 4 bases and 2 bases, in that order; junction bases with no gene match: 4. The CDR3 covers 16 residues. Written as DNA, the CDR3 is TGTGCCAGCAGTTCCCGGGACAGGGGGTCCAAAAACATTCAGTACTTC. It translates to CASSSRDRGSKNIQYF.